The 9 T cell receptor beta chains below come from one sample, sequenced in a study of blood T cell repertoires in COVID-19 (dated by TCRdb to between 2020 and 2021). The library was built by means of the immunoSEQ multiplex PCR assay. TCRdb holds this immuneACCESS table with in-frame rearrangements only. Some clones are missing; in checked studies, unresolved V genes explain under half, and the rest has no known cause. The sample contains approximately 150,000 clones, approximately 89% of them found a single time. The ten top clones hold roughly a tenth of the sample. Sequenced sample: peripheral blood. The receptors derive from a man aged 60 to 75 with active or convalescent COVID-19.

The chain links TRBV6-6 to TRBJ2-6; TRBD1 agrees at 10 bases. CDR1 is MNHNY, CDR2 SVGAGI, per germline (reference sequence). This CDR3 has 20 amino acids. J was trimmed by 0 bases and V by 6 bases; bases with no gene match: 14. The CDR3 here is CASSQRDRGPLSSGANVLTF. As DNA, the CDR3 is TGTGCCAGCAGCCAGAGGGACAGGGGTCCCCTTAGCTCTGGGGCCAACGTCCTGACTTTC.

This chain connects TRBV18 to TRBJ1-5; TRBD1 matches at 11 bases. This CDR3 comprises 19 residues. Looked up from germline, CDR1 is KGHSH and CDR2 is LQKENI. Trimming at V came to 2 bases and at J to 3 bases, leaving 12 bases not matched to a gene. CDR3 residues: CASSPKGQGVPLYNQPQHF. In DNA, the CDR3 is TGTGCCAGCTCACCAAAGGGACAGGGGGTGCCCTTGTACAATCAGCCCCAGCATTTT.

This clone was found once. V and J are TRBV30 and TRBJ1-1; TRBD1 agrees at 7 bases. With 3 bases clipped from V and 7 bases from J, the junction kept 5 bases outside the gene matches. This CDR3 region has 12 residues. Germline CDR1 GTSNPN, CDR2 SVGIG (reference sequence). CDR3 coding DNA: TGTGCCTGGAGGGGATACAGGGGTGAAGCTTTCTTT. Its translation: CAWRGYRGEAFF. Supplemented by reference TRBV30 and TRBJ1-1, the full variable domain reads SQTIHQWPATLVQPVGSPLSLECTVEGTSNPNLYWYRQAAGRGLQLLFYSVGIGQISSEVPQNLSASRPQDRQFILSSKKLLLSDSGFYLCAWRGYRGEAFFGQGTRLTVV.

The J gene is TRBJ2-7, the V gene TRBV25-1, with 9 bases fitting TRBD2. J lost 5 bases, V lost 3 bases, and 5 bases had no gene match. The CDR3 is 14 amino acids. Germline lookup yields CDR1 MGHDK and CDR2 SYGVNS. Here the CDR3 reads CASSEDSGSNEQYF. The CDR3 DNA follows: TGTGCCAGCAGTGAGGATAGCGGGAGCAACGAGCAGTACTTC.

The chain joins TRBV7-2 to TRBJ2-2, with TRBD2 matching over 14 bases. V was clipped by 7 bases and J by 1 base; unmatched bases: 8. This CDR3 is built from 18 residues. Germline assignment: CDR1 SGHTA and CDR2 FQGNSA. The CDR3 sequence is CASTPWTSGRKNTGELFF. CDR3 sequence (DNA): TGTGCCAGCACCCCTTGGACTAGCGGGAGGAAGAACACCGGGGAGCTGTTTTTT.

The V and J genes are TRBV2 and TRBJ1-4; D remains unclear. Deletions cut 3 bases from V and 8 bases from J, with 13 bases between. The CDR3 has 14 amino acids. Germline V lookup: CDR1 SNHLY, CDR2 FYNNEI. In DNA, the CDR3 is TGTGCCAGCAGTGAGAGAGGAGGAGGAGAAAAACTGTTTTTT. Amino acids: CASSERGGGEKLFF.

The chain is built from TRBV4-3 and TRBJ2-1; tentatively, D is TRBD2 (5 bases). The germline V gene has CDR1 LGHNA and CDR2 YSLEER. V was cut by 0 bases and J by 10 bases, with 19 bases left in between. This CDR3 is 16 amino acids long. CDR3 loop: CASSQDAPSRENEQFF. CDR3 nucleotides: TGCGCCAGCAGCCAAGATGCCCCTAGCCGGGAAAACGAGCAGTTCTTC.

The chain links TRBV6-1 to TRBJ1-6; 8 bases are a match to TRBD1. This CDR3 spans 17 amino acids. The germline gives CDR1 MNHNS, CDR2 SASEGT. Trimming at V came to 2 bases and at J to 9 bases, leaving 12 bases not matched to a gene. The CDR3 region is CASSELLGQGKFSPLHF. The CDR3 DNA sequence: TGTGCCAGCAGTGAACTCTTAGGACAGGGAAAGTTTTCACCCCTCCACTTT.

This chain uses TRBV10-3 with TRBJ2-2; TRBD1 aligns across 8 bases. After removal of 5 bases from V and 2 bases from J, the junction contained 7 bases not matched to a gene. The CDR3 extends over 16 amino acids. Germline values: CDR1 ENHRY, CDR2 SYGVKD. In DNA form, the CDR3 reads TGTGCCATCAGTTCAGAGACAGGGGTTAACACCGGGGAGCTGTTTTTT. Translation: CAISSETGVNTGELFF.